Shown below are 17 T cell receptor beta chains from a single sample sequenced in a study of response to subunit inactivated influenza vaccine. TCRdb redid the calling of the RT-PCR reads with MiXCR, one entry per CDR3 protein. The sample includes approximately 570,000 distinct CDR3 sequences, less than 10% of them seen just once. Here the sequenced sample was PBMCs from blood, taken around 25 months after vaccination. All receptors derive from a man aged 50 to 69 who received an inactivated influenza vaccine.

The chain recombines TRBV7-2 with TRBJ1-1; TRBD1 agrees at 7 bases. The CDR3 covers 13 residues. Germline V lookup: CDR1 SGHTA, CDR2 FQGNSA. V lost 3 bases to trimming and J lost 4 bases; unmatched junction nucleotides: 2. Here the CDR3 reads CASSFDRATEAFF. DNA of the CDR3: TGTGCCAGCAGCTTTGACAGGGCCACTGAAGCTTTCTTT.

This clonotype was picked up a small number of times. The chain joins TRBV5-5 to TRBJ1-3; a weak D match, TRBD1 (5 bases). Germline V lookup: CDR1 SGHKS, CDR2 YYEKEE (reference sequence). The CDR3 is 16 amino acids. Trimming stripped 2 bases from V and 4 bases from J, with 16 bases between. CDR3 residues: CASSLSGRDPGNTIYF. In DNA form, the CDR3 reads TGTGCCAGCAGCTTAAGTGGTCGGGACCCGGGAAACACCATATATTTT.

This clonotype was detected many times. This chain joins TRBV27 and TRBJ2-7; TRBD1 aligns across 7 bases. J gave up 3 bases and V 6 bases, and 11 bases lay outside the gene matches. Per the germline V gene, CDR1 is MNHEY and CDR2 is SMNVEV (reference sequence). This CDR3 has 15 residues. The CDR3 loop reads CASSPSTGTDYEQYF. CDR3 sequence (DNA): TGTGCCAGCAGCCCGAGTACCGGGACAGACTACGAGCAGTACTTC.

This clonotype was found a few times. This sequence joins TRBV2 and TRBJ1-2, with D hard to call. With 7 bases removed from V and 1 base from J, the gap between germline ends came to 13 bases. The CDR3 has 14 amino acids. Germline V gene lookup returns CDR1 SNHLY and CDR2 FYNNEI. CDR3 nucleotides: TGTGCCAGCATTCGGTCCTTCTTTAACTATGGCTACACCTTC. Its translation is CASIRSFFNYGYTF.

At least ten counts were recorded for this clonotype. The genes are TRBV20-1 and TRBJ1-2; weak D call: TRBD1 (5 bases). The CDR3 sequence is 13 residues long. In germline, CDR1 is DFQATT, CDR2 SNEGSKA (reference sequence). V lost 6 bases and J 7 bases, leaving 18 bases between the germline ends. The CDR3 bases are TGCAGTGCGTTCGGGCAGGGTGGTAGTGGCTACACCTTC. Its translation is CSAFGQGGSGYTF.

This clonotype was found a few times. The chain links TRBV24-1 to TRBJ2-3; 9 bases align to TRBD1. Germline lookup yields CDR1 KGHDR and CDR2 SFDVKD. The trim removed 4 bases at V and 4 bases at J, leaving 5 bases unmatched. The CDR3 has 15 residues. Here the CDR3 reads CATSERRTGADTQYF. The CDR3 bases are TGTGCCACCAGTGAGCGAAGGACAGGGGCAGATACGCAGTATTTT.

This clonotype was seen only a few times. The V and J genes are TRBV5-1 and TRBJ2-3; D not resolved. CDR1 SGHRS and CDR2 YFSETQ come from the germline V gene. The CDR3 runs 14 residues. The V end lost 1 base, the J end lost 5 bases, and 11 bases lay between the germline ends. CDR3 sequence (DNA): TGCGCCAGCAGCTTGAGAGTAGACGGAGATACGCAGTATTTT. Translated: CASSLRVDGDTQYF. Complete variable domain (other parts from reference TRBV5-1 and TRBJ2-3): KAGVTQTPRYLIKTRGQQVTLSCSPISGHRSVSWYQQTPGQGLQFLFEYFSETQRNKGNFPGRFSGRQFSNSRSEMNVSTLELGDSALYLCASSLRVDGDTQYFGPGTRLTVL.

This clonotype came up a few times. The chain uses TRBV28 and TRBJ2-7; 12 nucleotides match TRBD2. Looked up from germline, CDR1 is MDHEN and CDR2 is SYDVKM. V shed 5 bases, J shed 1 base, and the junction held 18 bases outside the gene matches. This CDR3 region has 20 residues. The CDR3 bases are TGTGCCAGCAGTCCGAGGGGGAGTCCGACTAGCGGGAGAGGGTCCTACGAGCAGTACTTC. It codes for CASSPRGSPTSGRGSYEQYF.

This chain connects TRBV10-2 to TRBJ1-3, with a tentative D call TRBD1 (5 bases). In germline, CDR1 is WSHSY, CDR2 SAAADI. Trimming shortened V by 7 bases and J by 2 bases, and 12 bases separated the two germline ends. The CDR3 contains 14 residues. CDR3 amino acids: CASTLGTAGNTIYF. CDR3 in DNA: TGCGCCAGCACCCTAGGGACGGCTGGAAACACCATATATTTT.

This chain connects TRBV20-1 to TRBJ2-3; D call uncertain. V shed 2 bases and J shed 0 bases, with 18 bases lying between them. The CDR3 has 17 residues. Germline V CDR1 and CDR2: DFQATT, SNEGSKA (reference sequence). As DNA, the CDR3 is TGCAGTGCTAGATCTCCGGAATACGGCTACAGCACAGATACGCAGTATTTT. This codes for CSARSPEYGYSTDTQYF.

This clonotype was observed a handful of times. The rearrangement links TRBV2 to TRBJ2-2; D is unresolved. Trimming removed 4 bases from V and 0 bases from J, with 12 bases in between. The germline V gene encodes CDR1 SNHLY and CDR2 FYNNEI. CDR3 length: 16 amino acids. DNA of the CDR3: TGTGCCAGCAGTGTTGTTAGACCGGCGAACACCGGGGAGCTGTTTTTT. Translation gives CASSVVRPANTGELFF.

CDR3: CATSLAGGTDTQYF. For the CDR3, the DNA is TGTGCCACCAGTCTAGCGGGGGGCACAGATACGCAGTATTTT. The genes are TRBV24-1 and TRBJ2-3, with 10 bases matching TRBD2. The CDR3 sequence is 14 residues long. From germline, CDR1 is KGHDR and CDR2 SFDVKD. V dropped 6 bases and J dropped 1; count of bases not matched to a gene: 0.

This clonotype was found a few times. This chain links TRBV6-1 with TRBJ2-3; 8 nucleotides agree with TRBD1. The ends lost 7 bases at V and 7 bases at J; junction bases unmatched: 16. In germline, CDR1 is MNHNS, CDR2 SASEGT. This CDR3 comprises 16 residues. This CDR3 is CASTDWAGQDSYTQYF. The CDR3, as DNA: TGTGCCAGCACCGACTGGGCGGGACAGGATTCATATACGCAGTATTTT.

This clonotype was observed a few times. The V and J genes are TRBV20-1 and TRBJ1-5; perhaps TRBD1 as D (5 bases). CDR1 and CDR2 from the germline V gene are DFQATT and SNEGSKA (reference sequence). The CDR3 runs to 14 residues. Trimming removed 1 base at V and 4 bases at J, with 11 bases between. The CDR3 bases are TGCAGTGCTAGAGGATCAGGGACGAATCAGCCCCAGCATTTT. Amino acids: CSARGSGTNQPQHF.

This clonotype was counted between two and nine times. The V call is TRBV4-3, the J call TRBJ2-7; D remains ambiguous. Per the germline V gene, CDR1 is LGHNA and CDR2 is YSLEER. The CDR3 is 13 amino acids. Trimming stripped 0 bases from V and 6 bases from J, with 9 bases between. As DNA, the CDR3 is TGCGCCAGCAGCCAAGAGGGAATAACCGAGCAGTACTTC. Encoded protein: CASSQEGITEQYF.

This clonotype has only a few counts. V usage is TRBV29-1 and J usage is TRBJ2-3; 11 positions match TRBD1. V lost 4 bases to trimming and J lost 3 bases; unmatched junction nucleotides: 3. Germline CDR1 is SQVTM and CDR2 is ANQGSEA. CDR3 length: 14 amino acids. CDR3 protein: CSVGRDRGTDTQYF. The CDR3 DNA reads TGCAGCGTTGGCAGGGACAGGGGGACAGATACGCAGTATTTT.

This clonotype has a count of ten or more. V gene TRBV12-3 or TRBV12-4 combines with J gene TRBJ2-3, with 10 bases fitting TRBD2. V lost 3 bases to trimming and J lost 1 base; unmatched junction nucleotides: 19. CDR3 length: 21 residues. The DNA for the CDR3 is TGTGCCAGCAGTTTTCGAAGGCTACGGCTAGCGGGAGAGGCCGGCACAGATACGCAGTATTTT. Translated: CASSFRRLRLAGEAGTDTQYF.